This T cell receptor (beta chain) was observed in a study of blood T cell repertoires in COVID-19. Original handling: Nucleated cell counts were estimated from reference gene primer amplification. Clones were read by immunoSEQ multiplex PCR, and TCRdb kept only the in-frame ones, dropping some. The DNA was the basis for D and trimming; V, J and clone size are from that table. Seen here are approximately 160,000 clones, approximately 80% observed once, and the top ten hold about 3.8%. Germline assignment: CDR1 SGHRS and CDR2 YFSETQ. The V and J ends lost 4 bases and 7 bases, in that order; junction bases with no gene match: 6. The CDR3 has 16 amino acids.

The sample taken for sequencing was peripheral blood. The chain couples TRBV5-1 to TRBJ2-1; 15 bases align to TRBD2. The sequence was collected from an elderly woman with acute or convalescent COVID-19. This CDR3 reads CASSLGGLAGGNEQFF. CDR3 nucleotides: TGCGCCAGCAGCCTAGGGGGACTAGCGGGAGGAAATGAGCAGTTCTTC. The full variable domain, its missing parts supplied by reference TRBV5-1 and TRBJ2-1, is KAGVTQTPRYLIKTRGQQVTLSCSPISGHRSVSWYQQTPGQGLQFLFEYFSETQRNKGNFPGRFSGRQFSNSRSEMNVSTLELGDSALYLCASSLGGLAGGNEQFFGPGTRLTVL.